The 20 T cell receptor beta chains presented below share a single source sample, sequenced in a study of identical twins. TCRdb analysed the 5' RACE reads with MiXCR anew, one entry per CDR3 protein. Of 570,000 or so distinct CDR3 sequences detected, just under 10% appear once; the ten largest clones hold roughly 3%. This sample also belongs to another study, concerning yellow fever vaccine responses in identical twins.

Sequenced: PBMCs. All receptors derive from a woman in her late teens or twenties in good health.

The chain combines TRBV28 with TRBJ2-3; D remains unclear. Trimming removed 7 bases from V and 6 bases from J, with 17 bases in between. This CDR3 is 14 amino acids long. CDR1 and CDR2 from the germline V gene are MDHEN and SYDVKM. This CDR3 reads CASTLGFPVDTQYF. CDR3 coding DNA: TGTGCCAGCACTCTGGGGTTCCCGGTCGATACGCAGTATTTT.

The table lists this clonotype with many counts. V usage is TRBV24-1 and J usage is TRBJ2-1, with 8 positions matching TRBD1. V was clipped by 5 bases and J by 3 bases; unmatched bases: 5. CDR3 length: 15 amino acids. The germline CDR1 and CDR2 sequences are KGHDR and SFDVKD. CDR3 region: CATSVPGQDYNEQFF. The CDR3 DNA reads as TGTGCCACCAGTGTCCCGGGACAGGACTACAATGAGCAGTTCTTC.

The chain uses TRBV24-1 and TRBJ2-2; the D is unclear. CDR1 and CDR2 (germline): KGHDR, SFDVKD. The CDR3 has 12 amino acids. V gave up 0 bases and J gave up 6 bases, with 1 base separating them. The DNA of the CDR3 is TGTGCCACCAGTGATTTGTCCGGGGAGCTGTTTTTT. Residues: CATSDLSGELFF.

This clonotype has ten or more counts. The chain combines TRBV5-1 with TRBJ2-5; 8 bases fit TRBD1. The CDR3 is 16 amino acids. V dropped 4 bases and J dropped 2; count of bases not matched to a gene: 10. Germline CDR1 SGHRS, CDR2 YFSETQ. This chain's CDR3 is CASSLMGQAGQETQYF. For the CDR3, the DNA is TGCGCCAGCAGCCTTATGGGACAGGCGGGGCAAGAGACCCAGTACTTC.

This clonotype was picked up a small number of times. The junction departs from germline at one end; a sequencing error may be responsible. The chain carries TRBV2 and TRBJ1-2, with TRBD1 matching over 8 bases. CDR1 is SNHLY, CDR2 FYNNEI, per germline. There are 14 residues in the CDR3. The CDR3 here is CASSAGQGSYGYTF. Written as DNA, the CDR3 is TGCGCCAGCAGCGCCGGACAGGGAAGCTATGGCTACACCTTC. Looking up the rest from reference TRBV2 and TRBJ1-2 gives the full variable domain: EPEVTQTPSHQVTQMGQEVILRCVPISNHLYFYWYRQILGQKVEFLVSFYNNEISEKSEIFDDQFSVERPDGSNFTLKIRSTKLEDSAMYFCASSAGQGSYGYTFGSGTRLTVV.

The table lists this clonotype with many counts. The genes are TRBV18 and TRBJ2-7; D not certain. Germline CDR1 and CDR2: KGHSH and LQKENI. The CDR3 is made up of 13 amino acids. V was pared by 3 bases and J by 5 bases, with 11 bases between. For the CDR3, the DNA is TGTGCCAGCTCACCTAGCCCGTCCAACGAGCAGTACTTC. It specifies CASSPSPSNEQYF.

The chain couples TRBV7-2 to TRBJ1-1; the D gene is possibly TRBD1 (5 bases). Trimming removed 6 bases at V and 9 bases at J, with 17 bases between. The CDR3 has 13 amino acids. Germline CDR1 and CDR2: SGHTA and FQGNSA. CDR3 in amino acids: CASSYNRGEKAFF. CDR3 DNA sequence: TGTGCCAGCAGTTATAACCGAGGGGAAAAAGCTTTCTTT.

J is TRBJ2-7 and V is TRBV10-3; D not resolved. The CDR3 loop spans 14 amino acids. V lost 6 bases and J lost 2, with 14 bases in between. Per the germline V gene, CDR1 is ENHRY and CDR2 is SYGVKD. CDR3 sequence reads: CAIRREQSAYEQYF. DNA of the CDR3: TGTGCCATCAGGCGAGAACAGTCCGCCTACGAGCAGTACTTC.

This clonotype has just a few counts. The V and J genes are TRBV12-3 or TRBV12-4 and TRBJ2-1, with D perhaps TRBD2 (5 bases). The CDR3 has 15 residues. With 5 bases removed from V and 3 bases from J, the gap between germline ends came to 14 bases. As DNA, the CDR3 is TGTGCCAGCAGTCTCGGGGTGGGAATCTACAATGAGCAGTTCTTC. Translated, it gives CASSLGVGIYNEQFF.

The rearrangement joins TRBV4-3 to TRBJ2-7, with D possibly TRBD2 on 5 matching bases. The germline gives CDR1 LGHNA, CDR2 YSLEER. V was shortened by 2 bases and J by 4 bases, with 15 bases between the two germline ends. The CDR3 extends over 15 amino acids. CDR3 residues: CASSQRRSRAYEQYF. The CDR3 coding sequence is TGCGCCAGCAGCCAACGTCGATCGAGGGCTTACGAGCAGTACTTC.

This clonotype was detected many times. The genes are TRBV28 and TRBJ2-7; TRBD1 agrees at 9 bases. Per germline, CDR1 MDHEN and CDR2 SYDVKM. The J segment lost 4 bases and the V segment lost 5 bases, leaving 9 bases of the junction unmatched. The CDR3 totals 15 residues. CDR3 sequence: CASSLGTGLVYEQYF. Written as DNA, the CDR3 is TGTGCCAGCAGTCTCGGGACAGGGTTGGTTTACGAGCAGTACTTC.

The V and J genes are TRBV20-1 and TRBJ2-5; 7 nucleotides line up with TRBD1. With V trimmed by 8 bases and J by 2 bases, 8 bases remained unmatched. The CDR3 runs 13 residues. Germline values: CDR1 DFQATT, CDR2 SNEGSKA (reference sequence). CDR3 sequence (DNA): TGCAGTTCCTGGACAGGACGACAAGAGACCCAGTACTTC. Its translation: CSSWTGRQETQYF.

This clonotype occurred many times. The genes are TRBV20-1 and TRBJ2-1; D may be TRBD1 (6 bases). The CDR3 contains 14 residues. V lost 0 bases, J lost 8 bases, and 14 bases lay in between. Germline assignment: CDR1 DFQATT and CDR2 SNEGSKA (reference sequence). The CDR3 DNA follows: TGCAGTGCTAGAGACTATACCCAGGGGCATGAGCAGTTCTTC. It yields the protein CSARDYTQGHEQFF.

V and J are TRBV30 and TRBJ2-7; no clear D gene. V was trimmed by 3 bases and J by 5 bases, leaving 14 bases between them. The germline CDR1 and CDR2 sequences are GTSNPN and SVGIG (reference sequence). The CDR3 totals 13 residues. The CDR3 bases are TGTGCCTGGAGACCTCTAGGTGGGAACGAGCAGTACTTC. It yields the protein CAWRPLGGNEQYF.

This clonotype has a count of ten or more. This chain links TRBV7-9 with TRBJ2-7; unclear D gene. The germline V and J ends were trimmed by 2 bases and 2 bases, with 7 bases remaining between them. Germline V gives CDR1 SEHNR, CDR2 FQNEAQ (reference sequence). The CDR3 contains 13 residues. CDR3 DNA: TGTGCCAGCAGCTTAATAGGGCCCTACGAGCAGTACTTC. This gives the protein CASSLIGPYEQYF.

This clonotype appeared a few times. The chain combines TRBV5-6 with TRBJ2-5, with 9 bases aligning to TRBD2. This CDR3 is built from 15 residues. Germline V gene data show CDR1 as SGHDT and CDR2 as YYEEEE. The V segment lost 1 base and the J segment 5 bases; nucleotides outside the gene matches: 6. The DNA for the CDR3 is TGTGCCAGCAGCTTGCGCGGGGGGGCATTGGAGACCCAGTACTTC. Protein product: CASSLRGGALETQYF.

This clonotype has only a few counts. This chain uses TRBV9 with TRBJ2-7; D possibly uses TRBD1 or TRBD2 (6 bases each). From germline, CDR1 is SGDLS and CDR2 YYNGEE. The CDR3 sequence is 16 residues long. V was clipped by 0 bases and J by 1 base, with 14 bases between them. For the CDR3, the DNA is TGTGCCAGCAGCGTAGGTGAGGGGGGAGGATCCTACGAGCAGTACTTC. Translated: CASSVGEGGGSYEQYF. Using reference TRBV9 and TRBJ2-7 for the parts outside the CDR3, the full variable domain is DSGVTQTPKHLITATGQRVTLRCSPRSGDLSVYWYQQSLDQGLQFLIQYYNGEERAKGNILERFSAQQFPDLHSELNLSSLELGDSALYFCASSVGEGGGSYEQYFGPGTRLTVT.

This clonotype was counted between two and nine times. This chain connects TRBV11-2 to TRBJ1-2, with a weak D call TRBD1 (5 bases). V lost 0 bases and J 13 bases, leaving 12 bases between the germline ends. CDR3 size: 12 residues. Germline CDR1 SGHAT, CDR2 FQNNGV. In DNA, the CDR3 is TGTGCCAGCAGCTTAGAGTGGGGGGGTCTCACCTTC. Its protein product is CASSLEWGGLTF.

V usage is TRBV30 and J usage is TRBJ2-1; 12 bases agree with TRBD2. V trimming: 0 bases; J trimming: 8 bases; junction bases outside the gene matches: 20. Germline CDR1 reads GTSNPN; CDR2 reads SVGIG (reference sequence). This CDR3 has 20 amino acids. The CDR3, as DNA: TGTGCCTGGAGTGTAGCATTGACTTCCTCCGCTAGCGGGGGGGTTCATGAGCAGTTCTTC. Translated, it gives CAWSVALTSSASGGVHEQFF.

This clonotype came up many times. The gene calls are TRBV12-3 or TRBV12-4 and TRBJ2-7, with 7 bases aligning to TRBD1. This CDR3 region has 15 residues. Unmatched junction bases numbered 8, after V lost 5 bases and J lost 1 base. The CDR3 region is CASSLSQGESYEQYF. CDR3 sequence (DNA): TGTGCCAGCAGTCTAAGCCAGGGGGAATCCTACGAGCAGTACTTC.